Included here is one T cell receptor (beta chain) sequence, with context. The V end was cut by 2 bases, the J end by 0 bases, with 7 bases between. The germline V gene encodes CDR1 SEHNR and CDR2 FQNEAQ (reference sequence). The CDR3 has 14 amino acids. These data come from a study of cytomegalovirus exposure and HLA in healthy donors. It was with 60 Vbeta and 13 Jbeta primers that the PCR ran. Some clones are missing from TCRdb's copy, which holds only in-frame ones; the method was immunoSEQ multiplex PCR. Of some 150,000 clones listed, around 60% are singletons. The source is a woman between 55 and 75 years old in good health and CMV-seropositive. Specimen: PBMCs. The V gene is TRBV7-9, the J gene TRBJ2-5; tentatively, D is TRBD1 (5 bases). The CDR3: CASSLRQNQETQYF. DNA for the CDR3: TGTGCCAGCAGCTTAAGACAGAACCAAGAGACCCAGTACTTC. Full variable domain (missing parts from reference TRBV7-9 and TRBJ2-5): DTGVSQNPRHKITKRGQNVTFRCDPISEHNRLYWYRQTLGQGPEFLTYFQNEAQLEKSRLLSDRFSAERPKGSFSTLEIQRTEQGDSAMYLCASSLRQNQETQYFGPGTRLLVL.